This record looks at one TCR beta chain sequence and its context. Its antigen remains unidentified. No qualities accompany the bases; no much larger clone lies one base away. The cohort was made up of about 610 healthy bone marrow donors. Cohort members were all nominally healthy when sampled, although unrecorded immune exposures were likely present. The donor tested CMV seronegative and was one of the 352 seronegative cohort members. A peripheral blood sample was provided by each donor, and peripheral blood mononuclear cells were used for TCR beta sequencing. Genomic DNA extraction from the blood cell samples was performed with the Qiagen DNeasy Blood Extraction Kit. This entry belongs to a study of cytomegalovirus exposure and HLA in healthy donors (dated by TCRdb to 2016 to 2017). Regarding the study in general: An earlier analysis of some 550 of the donors reported about 290 Gb of sequence data and roughly 100 million unique TCR beta sequences from roughly 200 million T cells. An early release covering 550 to 650 HLA-typed donors comprised roughly 300 gigabases of sequencing data and roughly 85 million unique TCR sequences. Of the approximately 400 genotyped donors, 65% to 90% were placed in the genetic ancestry cluster associated with self-reported Caucasian donors. The study was designed to test whether signatures of past pathogen exposure could be identified by cataloging public T cell receptors. Using immunosequencing, the study profiled T cell repertoires from some 670 subjects and related those repertoires to cytomegalovirus serostatus. Along with the approximately 700-subject first cohort, a separate validation cohort of over a hundred different subjects was used. To predict cytomegalovirus infection status, the study brought together high-throughput TCR immunosequencing, statistical association of individual TCRs with disease status, and machine learning. In a later analysis, previously published TCR beta repertoires from 550 to 750 donors were re-analyzed and high-resolution HLA genotyping was added so that TCR occurrence patterns could be studied. Rather than using new phenotypic data, the later analysis identified candidate immune exposures from TCR beta sequences and from how often those sequences occurred across donors. An earlier analysis of 500 to 750 of the donors applied high-throughput TCR beta sequencing to assess whether each TCR beta V gene segment acted as functional or pseudogenic. Donor age, sex, ethnicity and CMV serostatus were collected together with the repertoire data. A later genetic analysis used genome-wide SNP genotypes for about 65% of the 666 donors, treating that subset as a discovery cohort. Every discovery cohort repertoire had been produced on one sequencing platform. HLA typing covered class I and class II loci at four-digit resolution. The number of typed donors differed by locus: about 620-640 for A, B, C, DRB1 and DQB1; 522 for DQA1; roughly 600 for DPA1; and some 470 for DPB1. Several DR-DQ haplotypes were treated as single units for association and clustering because of strong linkage in the cohort. Among some 400 genotyped donors of the cohort, an average of approximately 220,000 unique TCR beta nucleotide sequences was sequenced per donor, of which approximately 18% were non-productive. General study outcomes and caveats: A further reported finding was that TCR beta sequences accurately predicted the HLA-A and HLA-B alleles for most subjects in the first cohort. Because counts were too low, about 18 rarely observed V segments, including chromosome 9 orphons, were excluded from the earlier analysis of 587 of the donors. The classifier was reported to diagnose cytomegalovirus status with high specificity and sensitivity in both the original cohort and the validation cohort. For the cohort, immune exposure information was limited to CMV serostatus. The 87-base-pair reads could not distinguish some IMGT-functional V segments, including TRBV6-2 and TRBV6-3, so those segments were excluded. In vitro tests confirmed that a few of the cytomegalovirus-associated TCR beta chains recognize cytomegalovirus antigens. Broadly in line with IMGT annotations, most TCR beta V segments showed up in productive rearrangements about 90% or about 30% of the time in an earlier analysis of around 600 of the donors. The sequencing pipeline was judged likely to have produced a cluster of highly shared sequence variants as a technical artifact. A later analysis found that HLA-associated TCR beta chains were more clonally expanded and had lower generation probabilities than equally common non-associated chains. A later analysis associated 16,951 TCR beta sequences with specific HLA alleles at a false discovery rate of 0.05. While some public TCRs were present in many individuals, most TCR sequences turned up only very rarely across donors. In a later analysis, the rate of TCR association differed among HLA loci, with DRB1 alleles having the most associated TCRs and HLA-C alleles having the fewest. In the study, 150 to 200 TCR beta chains were listed as associated with cytomegalovirus. According to a later genetic analysis, donors in an Asian-associated ancestry cluster had fewer N-insertions in productive TCRs than the approximately 700-donor mean. Presence/absence analyses assumed roughly uniform sequencing depth across donors, an assumption that may not hold. A later analysis found that most CMV-associated TCR beta chains appeared HLA-restricted, with HLA associations seemingly driven largely by CMV exposure. Strong co-occurrence of HLA alleles, especially DR and DQ, made assigning TCR associations to individual alleles difficult. The authors suggested that the approach could potentially be generalized to other disease states and immunological phenotypes. Because some donors lacked HLA typing at each locus, the association tests relied only on the typed subset. A later analysis reported that several top co-occurrence clusters appeared linked to parvovirus B19, influenza, CMV and Epstein-Barr virus. An association between a missense DCLRE1C variant and V-gene and J-gene trimming of TCR beta chains was found in a later genetic analysis and replicated in an independent cohort. The cohort was sequenced for TCR beta chains only, and without alpha or paired-chain data the features that could be detected were limited. Linkage disequilibrium might explain the correlated functional status among segregating V segments, but an unknown experimental factor could not be ruled out.

The junction carries 16 bases between V and J, which are trimmed by 5 bases and 9 bases respectively. Taken from the germline V gene, the CDR1 and CDR2 loops are SGHTA and FQGNSA. The CDR3, from cysteine to phenylalanine, totals 13 residues. Only CDR3 DNA remains: 39 bases, in frame from the first base. Receptors were amplified or captured by the immunoSEQ multiplex PCR assay. A mixture of 60 forward primers for TCR Vbeta segments and 13 reverse primers for TCR Jbeta segments was used in the multiplex PCR. Amplification of the CDR3 region of rearranged TCR beta genes was performed with a multiplex PCR assay on genomic DNA. Amplified TCR beta libraries were sequenced as 87-base-pair reads on the Illumina HiSeq System. In the authors' own workflow: A later analysis counted about 82 million unique TCR beta chains across the 550 to 750 repertoires, and some 11 million of these chains were shared by at least two donors. To remove PCR and sequencing errors, raw reads were error-corrected and collapsed into unique sequences using a nearest-neighbor algorithm that merged closely related sequences. Alignment of CDR3 sequences to IMGT reference sequences was used to assign V, D and J gene segments. Each retained sequence needed at least a six-nucleotide match to both a V gene segment and a J gene segment. A rearrangement counted as productive if the CDR3 had no stop codons and remained in frame with V and J, and every other rearrangement counted as non-productive. Following IMGT convention, CDR3 was defined as the stretch from the second conserved V-encoded cysteine to the conserved J-encoded phenylalanine. Sequences without an unambiguous match to a single V gene segment were excluded from the earlier analysis of several hundred of the donors. An earlier analysis of several hundred of the donors called V segments functional above 56.7% productive rearrangements and segregating when the between-donor standard deviation exceeded 5%. A statistical classification framework was developed to diagnose cytomegalovirus status using the catalog of TCR beta chain sequences. A later analysis assigned V and J genes by comparing TCR nucleotide sequences with IMGT/GENE-DB human TR gene sequences. In a later analysis, CDR3 sequences and most-parsimonious VDJ recombination scenarios were assigned using the TCRdist pipeline. In a later analysis, each TCR beta chain was defined by its CDR3 amino acid sequence together with its V-gene family, and reads lacking a unique V-gene family were excluded. In a later analysis, 550 to 650 highly shared, low-generation-probability nucleotide sequences were removed to address suspected cross-contamination and a sequencing artifact. For each public chain, a later analysis derived a clonal expansion index from normalized ranks of inferred template counts within each repertoire. Generation probabilities in a later analysis came from a VDJ recombination model fitted to out-of-frame rearrangements, and those results were checked against IGoR. In a later analysis, TCR-TCR, TCR-HLA and TCR-CMV co-occurrence was scored with hypergeometric tests, and a repertoire-size bias correction was applied to TCR pairs. In a later analysis, false discovery rates were estimated by permuting HLA or CMV assignments 20 times. In a later analysis, co-occurring TCRs were grouped using DBSCAN, and TCRdist sequence similarity was added for clustering within HLA-allele-positive subsets. Repertoires with fewer than 30,000 or more than 120,000 public chains were left out of co-occurrence clustering, as were several repertoires with anomalous nucleotide sharing. Not all clones reach the TCRdb copy of this immuneACCESS table, which keeps in-frame sequences only. Checked studies attribute under half of the gap to unresolved V genes and leave the rest unexplained. The DNA gave D and trimming, while V, J and clone size come from that table. In this sample the table shows some 200,000 clones, approximately 78% of which occur a single time. In total, the top ten clones hold about 0.8% of the sample.

The rearranged chain carries TRBV7-2 and TRBJ1-1; TRBD1 is a possible D gene, resting on 5 matching bases. The sample was PBMCs. This receptor was obtained from a woman under 30 in good health and CMV-seronegative. The nucleotide sequence reads TGTGCCAGCAGCGCCTCCCCGACAGTCCAAGCTTTCTTT. The encoded protein is CASSASPTVQAFF.